A selection of T cell receptor beta chains follows, all from one sample in a study of human T cells and chemical hapten exposure. TCRdb processed the RACE reads anew with MiXCR; each CDR3 protein has one entry. The table lists some 49,000 distinct CDR3 sequences, around a tenth of them singletons. This sample comprised whole blood, obtained in connection with sensitization to the hapten diphenylcyclopropenone (DPC). The origin of the receptors is a woman aged 45-65 years with alopecia areata. Some clones in this sample may be carry-over from other donors' samples. The CDR3 runs from the conserved cysteine through the conserved F or W. A D gene is named only where the DNA matches it firmly.

V	D	J	CDR3
TRBV11-1	.	TRBJ2-7	CASSLDLLSYEQYF
TRBV20-1	.	TRBJ2-2	CNARNGQSRAGELFF
TRBV2	.	TRBJ1-2	CASSADSYGYTF
TRBV7-2	TRBD1	TRBJ1-4	CASSLVGQGIEKLFF
TRBV7-2	.	TRBJ1-3	CASSLEVRNTIYF
TRBV30	.	TRBJ1-1	CAWREQSLGNTEAFF
TRBV10-3	.	TRBJ2-7	CAISPRGFEQYF
TRBV5-6	TRBD2	TRBJ2-7	CASSSGTGGFYEQYF
TRBV6-2/TRBV6-3	TRBD1	TRBJ1-5	CASSPGTGYRNQPQHF
TRBV9	.	TRBJ1-2	CASSVRNNNYGYTF
TRBV11-2	.	TRBJ1-5	CASSLADNQPQHF
TRBV5-1	.	TRBJ1-1	CASSFELNTEAFF
TRBV7-2	.	TRBJ1-1	CASSGAVGFDQGNTEAFF
TRBV12-3/TRBV12-4	.	TRBJ2-1	CASSFRMLAEYNEQFF
TRBV11-2	.	TRBJ2-1	CASSLWREPNNEQFF
TRBV24-1	TRBD1	TRBJ2-3	CATRMGQTVPTDTQYF
TRBV29-1	.	TRBJ2-1	CSVEAFPGLQFF
TRBV5-1	.	TRBJ2-3	CASGPTDTQYF
TRBV11-2	.	TRBJ1-1	CASSGDRRGTEAFF
TRBV5-1	.	TRBJ2-3	CASSLDFRPDTQYF
TRBV29-1	TRBD2	TRBJ2-1	CSAGTSGTHNEQFF
TRBV11-2	.	TRBJ2-1	CASSSLRVSYNEQFF
TRBV15	.	TRBJ1-5	CATSRGVTLRQNQPQHF
TRBV7-9	.	TRBJ1-1	CASSNGVNTEAFF
TRBV12-3/TRBV12-4	.	TRBJ1-1	CASIGPGSSLTSSENTEAFF
TRBV7-2	TRBD1	TRBJ2-4	CASGLSGGADIQYF
TRBV12-3/TRBV12-4	.	TRBJ2-1	CASRFGGDSYNEQFF
TRBV12-3/TRBV12-4	.	TRBJ1-3	CASSRLGGSGNTIYF
TRBV28	.	TRBJ2-5	CASQATQYF
TRBV11-2	.	TRBJ1-1	CASSPQTGSTEAFF
TRBV20-1	.	TRBJ2-4	CSALQLNIQYF
TRBV29-1	.	TRBJ2-3	CSVGARTDTQYF
TRBV18	TRBD2	TRBJ2-6	CASSPLAGDGANVLTF
TRBV6-6	TRBD1	TRBJ1-1	CASSNRDSEAFF
TRBV27	.	TRBJ2-1	CASSFVAQTRSYNEQFF